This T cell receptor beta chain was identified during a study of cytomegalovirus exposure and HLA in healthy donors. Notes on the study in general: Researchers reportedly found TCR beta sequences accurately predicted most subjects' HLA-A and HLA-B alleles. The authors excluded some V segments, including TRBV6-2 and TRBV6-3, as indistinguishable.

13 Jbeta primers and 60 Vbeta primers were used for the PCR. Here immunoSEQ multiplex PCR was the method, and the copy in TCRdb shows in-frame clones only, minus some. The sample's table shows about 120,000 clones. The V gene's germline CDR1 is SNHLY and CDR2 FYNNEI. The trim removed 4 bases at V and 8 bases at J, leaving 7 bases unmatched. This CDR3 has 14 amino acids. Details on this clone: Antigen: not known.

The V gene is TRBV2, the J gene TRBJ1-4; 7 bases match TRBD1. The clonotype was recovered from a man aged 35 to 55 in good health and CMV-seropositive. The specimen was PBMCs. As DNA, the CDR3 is TGTGCCAGCAGTGGTCGGCAGGGGGAGGAAAAACTGTTTTTT. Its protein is CASSGRQGEEKLFF.